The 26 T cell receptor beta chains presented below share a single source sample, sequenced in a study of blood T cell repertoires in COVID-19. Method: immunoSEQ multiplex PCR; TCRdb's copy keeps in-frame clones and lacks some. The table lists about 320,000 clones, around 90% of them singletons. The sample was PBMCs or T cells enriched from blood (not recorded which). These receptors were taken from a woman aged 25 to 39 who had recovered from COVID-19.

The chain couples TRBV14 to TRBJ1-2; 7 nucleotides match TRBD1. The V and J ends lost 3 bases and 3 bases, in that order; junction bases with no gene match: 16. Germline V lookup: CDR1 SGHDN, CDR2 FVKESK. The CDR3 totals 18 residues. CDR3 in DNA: TGTGCCAGCAGCCAGGACCCCGGGAAGGGGGCGCCGGACTATGGCTACACCTTC. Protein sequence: CASSQDPGKGAPDYGYTF.

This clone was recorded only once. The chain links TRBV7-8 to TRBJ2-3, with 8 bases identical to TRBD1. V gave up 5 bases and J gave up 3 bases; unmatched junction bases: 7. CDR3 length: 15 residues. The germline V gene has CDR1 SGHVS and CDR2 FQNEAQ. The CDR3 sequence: CASSGGQGRTDTQYF. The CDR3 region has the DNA TGTGCCAGCAGCGGCGGACAGGGAAGGACAGATACGCAGTATTTT.

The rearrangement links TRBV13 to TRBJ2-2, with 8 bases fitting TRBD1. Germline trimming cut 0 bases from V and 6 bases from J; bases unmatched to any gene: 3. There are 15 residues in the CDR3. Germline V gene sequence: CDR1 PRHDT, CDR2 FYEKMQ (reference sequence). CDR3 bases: TGTGCCAGCAGCTTAGGGACAGGGGTTCCCGGGGAGCTGTTTTTT. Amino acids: CASSLGTGVPGELFF.

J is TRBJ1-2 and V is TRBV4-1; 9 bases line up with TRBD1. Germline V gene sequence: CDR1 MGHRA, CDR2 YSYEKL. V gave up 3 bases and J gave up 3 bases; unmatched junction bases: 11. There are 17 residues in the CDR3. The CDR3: CASSHLLRTGDYYGYTF. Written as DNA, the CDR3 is TGCGCCAGCAGCCACCTCCTAAGGACAGGGGACTACTATGGCTACACCTTC.

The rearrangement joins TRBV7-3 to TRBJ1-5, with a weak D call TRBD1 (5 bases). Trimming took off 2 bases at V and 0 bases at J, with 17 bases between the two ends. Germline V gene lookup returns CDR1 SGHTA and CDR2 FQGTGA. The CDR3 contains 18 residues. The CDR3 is CASSLGQGSPYSNQPQHF. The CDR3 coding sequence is TGTGCCAGCAGCTTAGGGCAGGGTTCCCCTTATAGCAATCAGCCCCAGCATTTT.

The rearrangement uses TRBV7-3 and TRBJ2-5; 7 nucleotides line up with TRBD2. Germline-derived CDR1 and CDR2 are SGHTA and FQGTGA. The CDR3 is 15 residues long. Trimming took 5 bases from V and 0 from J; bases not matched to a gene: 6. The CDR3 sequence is CASSLGTTYQETQYF. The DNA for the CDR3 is TGTGCCAGCAGCCTTGGGACTACGTACCAAGAGACCCAGTACTTC.

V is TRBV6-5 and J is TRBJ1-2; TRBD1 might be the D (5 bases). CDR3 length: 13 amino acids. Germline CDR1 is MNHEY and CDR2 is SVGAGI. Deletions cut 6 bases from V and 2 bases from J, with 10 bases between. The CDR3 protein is CASSLGGNYGYTF. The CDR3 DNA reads TGTGCCAGCAGCTTGGGGGGGAACTATGGCTACACCTTC.

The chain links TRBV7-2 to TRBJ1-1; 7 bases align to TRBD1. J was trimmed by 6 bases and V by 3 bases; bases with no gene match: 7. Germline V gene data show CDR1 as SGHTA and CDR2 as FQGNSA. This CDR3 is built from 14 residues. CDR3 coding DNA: TGTGCCAGCAGCTTCCCGAACAGGGGACCTGAAGCTTTCTTT. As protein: CASSFPNRGPEAFF. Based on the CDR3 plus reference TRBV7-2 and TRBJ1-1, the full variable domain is GAGVSQSPSNKVTEKGKDVELRCDPISGHTALYWYRQSLGQGLEFLIYFQGNSAPDKSGLPSDRFSAERTGGSVSTLTIQRTQQEDSAVYLCASSFPNRGPEAFFGQGTRLTVV.

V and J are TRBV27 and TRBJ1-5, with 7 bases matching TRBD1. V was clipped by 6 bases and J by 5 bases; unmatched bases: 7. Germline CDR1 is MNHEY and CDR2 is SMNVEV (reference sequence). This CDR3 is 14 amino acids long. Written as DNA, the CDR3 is TGTGCCAGCAGCGCGGGACAGCCCCATCAGCCCCAGCATTTT. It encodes CASSAGQPHQPQHF.

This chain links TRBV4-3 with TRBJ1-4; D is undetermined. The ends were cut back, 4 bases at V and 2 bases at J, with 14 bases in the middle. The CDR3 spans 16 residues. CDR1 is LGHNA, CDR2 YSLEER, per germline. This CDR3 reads CASSPNLGRTNEKLFF. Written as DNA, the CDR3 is TGCGCCAGCAGCCCAAATTTGGGGAGGACTAATGAAAAACTGTTTTTT.

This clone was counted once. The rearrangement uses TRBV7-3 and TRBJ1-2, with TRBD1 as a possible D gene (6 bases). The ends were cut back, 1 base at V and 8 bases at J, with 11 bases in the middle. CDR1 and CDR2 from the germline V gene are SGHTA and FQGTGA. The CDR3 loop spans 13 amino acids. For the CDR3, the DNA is TGTGCCAGCAGCTTAAGGGCAGGGGACGGCTACACCTTC. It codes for CASSLRAGDGYTF.

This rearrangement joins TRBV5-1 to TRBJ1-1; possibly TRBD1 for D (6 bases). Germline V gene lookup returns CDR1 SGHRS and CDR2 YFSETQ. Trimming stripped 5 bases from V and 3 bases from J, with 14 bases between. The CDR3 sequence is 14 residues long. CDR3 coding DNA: TGCGCCAGCAGTTTTCAGGGGCCCGACACTGAAGCTTTCTTT. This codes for CASSFQGPDTEAFF.

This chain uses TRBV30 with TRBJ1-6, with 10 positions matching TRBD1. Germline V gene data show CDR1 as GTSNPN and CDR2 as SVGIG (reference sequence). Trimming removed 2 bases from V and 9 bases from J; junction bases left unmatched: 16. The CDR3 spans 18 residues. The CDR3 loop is CAWSHPGQGKGMGSPLHF. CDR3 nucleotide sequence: TGTGCCTGGAGTCATCCGGGACAGGGGAAAGGGATGGGTTCACCCCTCCACTTT.

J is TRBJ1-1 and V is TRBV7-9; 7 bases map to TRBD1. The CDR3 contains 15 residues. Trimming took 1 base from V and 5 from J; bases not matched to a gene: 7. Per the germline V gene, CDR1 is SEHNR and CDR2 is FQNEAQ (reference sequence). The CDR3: CASSLEGGAGTEAFF. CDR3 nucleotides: TGTGCCAGCAGCTTAGAAGGGGGCGCGGGAACTGAAGCTTTCTTT.

The CDR3 is CSASGGRDGYTF. For the CDR3, the DNA is TGCAGTGCTAGTGGGGGGCGAGATGGCTACACCTTC. The chain uses TRBV20-1 and TRBJ1-2, with D possibly matching TRBD1 (6 bases). The germline V gene encodes CDR1 DFQATT and CDR2 SNEGSKA (reference sequence). Deletions cut 3 bases from V and 6 bases from J, with 11 bases between. This CDR3 is 12 amino acids long.

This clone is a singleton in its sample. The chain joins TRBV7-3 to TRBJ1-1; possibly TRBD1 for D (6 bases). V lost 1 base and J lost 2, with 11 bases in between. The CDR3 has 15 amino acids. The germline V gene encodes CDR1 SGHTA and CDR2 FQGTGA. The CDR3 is CASSLRGTPNTEAFF. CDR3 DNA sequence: TGTGCCAGCAGCTTAAGAGGGACACCTAACACTGAAGCTTTCTTT.

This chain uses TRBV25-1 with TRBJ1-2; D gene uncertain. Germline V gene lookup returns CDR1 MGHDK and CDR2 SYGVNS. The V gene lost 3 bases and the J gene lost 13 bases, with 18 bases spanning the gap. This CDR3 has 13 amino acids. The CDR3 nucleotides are TGTGCCAGCAGTGAGTCGCAGGTTTCAGAATGCACCTTC. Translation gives CASSESQVSECTF.

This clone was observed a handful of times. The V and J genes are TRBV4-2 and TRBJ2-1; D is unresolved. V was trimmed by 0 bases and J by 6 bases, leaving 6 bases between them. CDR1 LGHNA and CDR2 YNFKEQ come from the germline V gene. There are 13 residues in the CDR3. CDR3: CASSQEAANEQFF. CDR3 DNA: TGTGCCAGCAGCCAAGAAGCTGCCAATGAGCAGTTCTTC.

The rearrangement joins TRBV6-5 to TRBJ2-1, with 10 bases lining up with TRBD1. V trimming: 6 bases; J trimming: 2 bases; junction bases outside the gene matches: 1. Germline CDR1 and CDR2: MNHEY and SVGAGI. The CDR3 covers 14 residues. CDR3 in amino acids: CASRGTGAYNEQFF. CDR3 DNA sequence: TGTGCCAGCAGGGGGACAGGGGCCTACAATGAGCAGTTCTTC.

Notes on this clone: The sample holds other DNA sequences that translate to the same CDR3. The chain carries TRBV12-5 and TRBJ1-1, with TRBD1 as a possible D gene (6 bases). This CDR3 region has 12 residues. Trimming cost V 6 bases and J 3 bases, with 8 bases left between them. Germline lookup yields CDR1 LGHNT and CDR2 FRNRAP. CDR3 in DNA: TGTGCTAGTGGCCAGGGGTACACTGAAGCTTTCTTT. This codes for CASGQGYTEAFF.

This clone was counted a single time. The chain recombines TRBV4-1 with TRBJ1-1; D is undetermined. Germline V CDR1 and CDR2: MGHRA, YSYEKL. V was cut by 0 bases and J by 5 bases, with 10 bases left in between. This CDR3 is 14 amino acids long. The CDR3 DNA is TGCGCCAGCAGCCAAGATTATGCGGGTACTGAAGCTTTCTTT. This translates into CASSQDYAGTEAFF.

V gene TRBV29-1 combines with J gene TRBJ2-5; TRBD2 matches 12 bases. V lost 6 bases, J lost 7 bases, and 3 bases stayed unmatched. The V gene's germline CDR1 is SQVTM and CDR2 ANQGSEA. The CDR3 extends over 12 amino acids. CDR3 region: CSVELAGGTQYF. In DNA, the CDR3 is TGCAGCGTAGAACTAGCGGGGGGGACCCAGTACTTC.

CDR3 sequence reads: CSVAGRGSYNEQFF. DNA of the CDR3: TGCAGCGTTGCTGGCAGGGGCTCGTACAATGAGCAGTTCTTC. The V call is TRBV29-1, the J call TRBJ2-1, with D perhaps matching TRBD1 (6 bases). The CDR3 spans 14 residues. Germline V CDR1 and CDR2: SQVTM, ANQGSEA. The V end was cut by 4 bases, the J end by 4 bases, with 14 bases between.

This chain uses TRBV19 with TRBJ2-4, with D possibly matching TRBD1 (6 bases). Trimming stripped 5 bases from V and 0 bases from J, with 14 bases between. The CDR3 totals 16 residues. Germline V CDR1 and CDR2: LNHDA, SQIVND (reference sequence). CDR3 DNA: TGTGCCAGTAGTTCCCGGACAGCCAGAGCCAAAAACATTCAGTACTTC. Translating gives CASSSRTARAKNIQYF.

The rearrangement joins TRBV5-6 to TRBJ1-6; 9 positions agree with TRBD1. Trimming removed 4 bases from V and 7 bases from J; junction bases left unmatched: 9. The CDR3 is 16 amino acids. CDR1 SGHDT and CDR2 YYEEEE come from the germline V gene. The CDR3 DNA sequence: TGTGCCAGCAGCCGAGTTGAGGGACAGGGAAATTCACCCCTCCACTTT. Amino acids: CASSRVEGQGNSPLHF.

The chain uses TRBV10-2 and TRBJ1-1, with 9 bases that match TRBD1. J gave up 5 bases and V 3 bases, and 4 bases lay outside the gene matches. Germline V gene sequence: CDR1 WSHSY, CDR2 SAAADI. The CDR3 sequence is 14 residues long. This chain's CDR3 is CASSDDRGRTEAFF. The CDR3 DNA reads TGCGCCAGCAGTGATGACAGGGGGAGGACTGAAGCTTTCTTT.